The sample holds one count of the clone carrying this T cell receptor (beta chain). The sample comes from a study of T cell changes during pregnancy in multiple sclerosis. Trimming cost V 4 bases and J 6 bases; bases outside gene matches: 9. Per germline, CDR1 SGHRS and CDR2 YFSETQ. This CDR3 has 15 amino acids. Assay: immunoSEQ multiplex PCR; the TCRdb copy retains only in-frame clones and omits some. Of fewer than 110,000 clones detected, 80% to 95% appear once; the ten largest clones hold less than 0.85%. This chain uses TRBV5-1 with TRBJ2-5; TRBD1 matches at 10 bases. The receptor comes from a female donor in good health, enrolled as a control in a pregnancy study. The material sequenced was peripheral blood, taken in the third trimester of pregnancy. The CDR3 here is CASSGGTGEVKTQYF. The CDR3 coding sequence is TGCGCCAGCAGCGGGGGGACAGGGGAAGTCAAGACCCAGTACTTC.